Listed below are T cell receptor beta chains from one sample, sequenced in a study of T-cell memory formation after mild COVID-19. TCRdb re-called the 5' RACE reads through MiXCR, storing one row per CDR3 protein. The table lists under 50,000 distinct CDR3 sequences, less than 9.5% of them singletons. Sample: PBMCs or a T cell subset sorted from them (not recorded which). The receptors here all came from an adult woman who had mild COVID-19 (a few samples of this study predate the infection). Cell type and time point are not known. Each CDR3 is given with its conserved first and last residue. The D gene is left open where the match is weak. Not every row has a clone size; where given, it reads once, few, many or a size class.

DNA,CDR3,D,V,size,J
TGTGCCAGCAGAATCCAAGGGACCTCTAACTATGGCTACACCTTC,CASRIQGTSNYGYTF,-,TRBV7-9,-,TRBJ1-2
TGTGCCAGCTCAGACAGGGTTCGCACTGAAGCTTTCTTT,CASSDRVRTEAFF,TRBD1,TRBV6-5,few,TRBJ1-1
TGTGCCAGCAGCTCGTCCTCCGGGACAAATCAGCCCCAGCATTTT,CASSSSSGTNQPQHF,-,TRBV5-6,few,TRBJ1-5
TGTGCCAGCAGCTTACGGACAGGGGGCGACGAGCAGTACTTC,CASSLRTGGDEQYF,TRBD1,TRBV5-5,few,TRBJ2-7
TGTGCCAGCAGCCCGTATAGCGGGGCCTACTCCTACAATGAGCAGTTCTTC,CASSPYSGAYSYNEQFF,TRBD2,TRBV14,many,TRBJ2-1
TGCGCCAGCAGTCGGGGCAATGGTGGGCGGGAGGACCAGTCGTCCACAGATACGCAGTATTTT,CASSRGNGGREDQSSTDTQYF,TRBD2,TRBV23-1,many,TRBJ2-3
TGTGCCAGCAGTTTAAGGAGCTCCTACGAGCAGTACTTC,CASSLRSSYEQYF,-,TRBV28,-,TRBJ2-7
TGTGCCAGCAGCCCCGGAGGGACCGGGGCCAACGTCCTGACTTTC,CASSPGGTGANVLTF,-,TRBV11-1,many,TRBJ2-6
TGTGCCACCAGTGAATCGACGGGAGGGCCAAGGGGATACGAGCAGTACTTC,CATSESTGGPRGYEQYF,TRBD2,TRBV24-1,many,TRBJ2-7
TGTGCCAGCAGCGCAATAGGTGGAGGAGACACTGAAGCTTTCTTT,CASSAIGGGDTEAFF,-,TRBV5-4,-,TRBJ1-1
TGTGCCAGCAGTTTATCGGGCGGGGCGACAGCTAGTATCTATGGCTACACCTTC,CASSLSGGATASIYGYTF,-,TRBV27,-,TRBJ1-2
TGTGCCAGCAGCTTGTTGCAGCTAGGCACAGATACGCAGTATTTT,CASSLLQLGTDTQYF,-,TRBV7-2,many,TRBJ2-3
TGTGCCAGTAGTACTTGGGACGCCTCGGAGGAGACCCAGTACTTC,CASSTWDASEETQYF,-,TRBV19,-,TRBJ2-5
TGTGCCAGTAGTCACGGCCGCGGTTCTGGCTACACCTTC,CASSHGRGSGYTF,-,TRBV19,-,TRBJ1-2
TGTGCCAGCAGCCTGAGACAGGGTGGCTCACCCCTCCACTTT,CASSLRQGGSPLHF,TRBD1,TRBV7-9,-,TRBJ1-6
TGCAGTGCTAGTGCGGGACAGCCCTATGGCTACACCTTC,CSASAGQPYGYTF,TRBD1,TRBV20-1,many,TRBJ1-2
TGTGCCAGCAGTTACCTGGGGGGAGAGACCCAGTACTTC,CASSYLGGETQYF,-,TRBV6-2/TRBV6-3,-,TRBJ2-5
TGTGCCAGCGCTACCCGGACAGTTCTAAACACCATATATTTT,CASATRTVLNTIYF,-,TRBV7-8,-,TRBJ1-3
TGTGCCAGCAGTCACAGGGGATGGAACACTGAAGCTTTCTTT,CASSHRGWNTEAFF,TRBD1,TRBV27,-,TRBJ1-1
TGTGCCAGCAGCCGTGACGACAGGGGACATTCACCCCTCCACTTT,CASSRDDRGHSPLHF,TRBD1,TRBV7-9,many,TRBJ1-6
TGCAGTGCCTCGACTTCGTCGTCCTCAGATACGCAGTATTTT,CSASTSSSSDTQYF,-,TRBV20-1,many,TRBJ2-3
TGTGCCAGCAGTTCTACAGGGTGGGGCACTGAAGCTTTCTTT,CASSSTGWGTEAFF,-,TRBV12-3/TRBV12-4,medium-sized,TRBJ1-1
TGTGCCAGCTCGTCCGGGACTAGTGGCGGGGAGCTGTTTTTT,CASSSGTSGGELFF,TRBD2,TRBV18,-,TRBJ2-2
TGTGCCAGCAGTCCCTCGTTGGCAGCTTTCTTT,CASSPSLAAFF,-,TRBV12-3/TRBV12-4,many,TRBJ1-1
TGTGCCAGCACCAGTAGGACAGGGGTGGAGACCCAGTACTTC,CASTSRTGVETQYF,TRBD1,TRBV27,few,TRBJ2-5
TGCGCCAGCAGCTTCGACAGCCCAGGGCACAATGAGCAGTTCTTC,CASSFDSPGHNEQFF,-,TRBV5-1,many,TRBJ2-1
TGTGCCAGCAGCCGCGATTACGGGGAGAACACTGAAGCTTTCTTT,CASSRDYGENTEAFF,-,TRBV4-2,-,TRBJ1-1
TGCAGTGCTACCAACCCCCTAGTTCGGGAGTCCTACGAGCAGTACTTC,CSATNPLVRESYEQYF,-,TRBV20-1,few,TRBJ2-7